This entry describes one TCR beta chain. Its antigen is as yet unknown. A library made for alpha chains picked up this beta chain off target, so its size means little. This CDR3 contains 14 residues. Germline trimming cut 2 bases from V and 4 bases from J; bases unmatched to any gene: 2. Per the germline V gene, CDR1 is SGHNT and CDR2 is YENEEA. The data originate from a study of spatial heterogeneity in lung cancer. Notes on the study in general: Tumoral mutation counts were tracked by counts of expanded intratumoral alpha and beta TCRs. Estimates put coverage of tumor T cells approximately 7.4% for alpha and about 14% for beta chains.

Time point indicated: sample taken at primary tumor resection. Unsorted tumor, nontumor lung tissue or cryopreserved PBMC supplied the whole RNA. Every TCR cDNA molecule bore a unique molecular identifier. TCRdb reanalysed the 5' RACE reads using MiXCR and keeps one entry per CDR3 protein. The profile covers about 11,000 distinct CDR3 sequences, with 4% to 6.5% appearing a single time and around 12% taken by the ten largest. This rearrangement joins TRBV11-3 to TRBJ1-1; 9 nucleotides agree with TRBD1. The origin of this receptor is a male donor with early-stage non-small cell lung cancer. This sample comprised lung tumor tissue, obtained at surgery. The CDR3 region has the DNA TGTGCCAGCAGCTTAATGGGACAGGGCACTGAAGCTTTCTTT. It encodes CASSLMGQGTEAFF.